The 9 T cell receptor beta chains listed next were all sequenced from one sample in a study of response to subunit inactivated influenza vaccine. TCRdb re-called the RT-PCR reads through MiXCR, storing one row per CDR3 protein. The sample includes some 550,000 distinct CDR3 sequences, roughly 23% of them seen just once. Another study also made use of these data, one on T cells expressing NK-cell markers. This second study says: It was by 5'RACE template switching with UMIs that TCR beta cDNA was made.

This material consisted of CD4+ T cells sorted from PBMCs, taken roughly 12 days after vaccination. These receptors were taken from a man aged 45-65 years who received an inactivated influenza vaccine.

The genes are TRBV6-1 and TRBJ1-2; D is perhaps TRBD1 (5 bases). V was shortened by 7 bases and J by 2 bases, with 17 bases between the two germline ends. Germline lookup yields CDR1 MNHNS and CDR2 SASEGT. This CDR3 has 15 residues. DNA for the CDR3: TGTGCCAGCAACCGGAATCGGGGGAGGAACTATGGCTACACCTTC. It codes for CASNRNRGRNYGYTF.

The chain has TRBV28 and TRBJ2-2; D call uncertain. CDR3 length equals 12 residues. The germline CDR1 and CDR2 sequences are MDHEN and SYDVKM. V lost 8 bases and J 5 bases, leaving 9 bases between the germline ends. CDR3 residues: CASRLSTGELFF. The CDR3 nucleotides are TGTGCCAGCCGGCTAAGTACCGGGGAGCTGTTTTTT.

The rearrangement uses TRBV12-3 or TRBV12-4 and TRBJ1-5; no firm D call. The CDR3 extends over 14 amino acids. Trimming stripped 1 base from V and 3 bases from J, with 7 bases between. The CDR3 loop reads CASSLERNNQPQHF. CDR3 coding DNA: TGTGCCAGCAGTTTAGAGCGAAACAATCAGCCCCAGCATTTT.

This clonotype was seen only a few times. The rearrangement uses TRBV5-6 and TRBJ2-5; D not certain. V was cut by 2 bases and J by 5 bases, with 13 bases left in between. The germline V gene encodes CDR1 SGHDT and CDR2 YYEEEE. The CDR3 is made up of 14 amino acids. The CDR3 loop reads CASSFIDTGETQYF. The CDR3 coding sequence is TGTGCCAGCAGCTTTATTGACACCGGGGAGACCCAGTACTTC.

This chain joins TRBV3-1 and TRBJ1-2, with D unresolved. Trimming took 6 bases from V and 0 from J, leaving 8 bases between them. Germline CDR1 LGHDT, CDR2 YNNKEL (reference sequence). The CDR3 runs to 13 residues. The CDR3 sequence: CASSHKANYGYTF. The CDR3 DNA follows: TGTGCCAGCAGTCACAAAGCTAACTATGGCTACACCTTC.

The rearrangement uses TRBV7-2 and TRBJ1-1; D is perhaps TRBD1 (6 bases). Trimming removed 7 bases from V and 1 base from J, with 13 bases in between. Germline V gene data show CDR1 as SGHTA and CDR2 as FQGNSA. CDR3 length equals 14 residues. Here the CDR3 reads CASNTWGQNTEAFF. The CDR3 nucleotides are TGTGCCAGCAACACCTGGGGACAGAACACTGAAGCTTTCTTT.

This clonotype was detected ten times or more. The chain joins TRBV5-1 to TRBJ2-7, with 8 bases lining up with TRBD1. Looked up from germline, CDR1 is SGHRS and CDR2 is YFSETQ. The V gene end was trimmed by 4 bases and the J gene end by 0 bases; junction bases not matched to a gene: 9. The CDR3 runs to 16 residues. CDR3 sequence (DNA): TGCGCCAGCAGCCGGAGCCCGGGACAGGACTCCTACGAGCAGTACTTC. This encodes CASSRSPGQDSYEQYF.

The rearrangement links TRBV5-1 to TRBJ2-3; no definite D call. The CDR3 runs to 15 residues. The germline V gene encodes CDR1 SGHRS and CDR2 YFSETQ. Trimming took 5 bases from V and 0 from J, leaving 13 bases between them. CDR3 DNA: TGCGCCAGCAGTTTCTGGGCGGCTAGCACAGATACGCAGTATTTT. This encodes CASSFWAASTDTQYF.

This clonotype was picked up a small number of times. Mismatch with germline at one junction end may stem from a read error. The chain is built from TRBV29-1 and TRBJ2-3; D is uncertain. CDR1 SQVTM and CDR2 ANQGSEA come from the germline V gene. CDR3 length: 13 residues. As DNA, the CDR3 is TGCAGCGTCGAAGGGCTAAGCACAGATACGCAGTATTTT. Translated: CSVEGLSTDTQYF.